This TCR beta chain was identified during a study of vaccination effects on CD4 cells after COVID-19. As for the study in general: CD4+ T cells specific for antigen were expanded with viral peptide pools by the ViraFEST assay before sequencing. Post-vaccine specimens were collected at a median of 72 days following the second dose. Culturing of 1.5 million to 2.5 million PBMC per well took place with around 9.6 IU/ml IL-2 and around 10 ug/ml peptides.

Subsequent to a culture period of under twelve days, CD4+ T cells were isolated. Everyone in the study got two shots of either the BNT162b2 or mRNA-1273 vaccine. Cultures got half-medium changes with IL-2 on days 3 and 7. Note on this clone: Its specificity is not known.

Sequenced by immunoSEQ multiplex PCR; TCRdb stores in-frame clones only, minus some. The data show about 40,000 clones, approximately 70% seen once. The germline gives CDR1 SGHTA, CDR2 FQGNSA. The CDR3 is 17 residues long. V lost 2 bases to trimming and J lost 5 bases; unmatched junction nucleotides: 11. The receptor's source is a human donor who received a COVID-19 vaccine. This specimen was CD4+ T cells from PBMCs cultured without peptide, taken after COVID-19 vaccination. The chain employs TRBV7-2 and TRBJ2-1; 8 bases agree with TRBD2. The CDR3 loop reads CASSLSPGTSGNNEQFF. For the CDR3, the DNA is TGTGCCAGCAGCTTAAGCCCCGGTACTAGCGGCAACAATGAGCAGTTCTTC.